This T cell receptor beta chain came from a study of blood T cell repertoires in COVID-19. Study summary: Acute-phase and convalescent COVID-19 samples originated in the United States, Italy and Spain.

Clones were sequenced by immunoSEQ multiplex PCR, and TCRdb holds only the in-frame ones, with some missing. The repertoire includes approximately 530,000 clones, roughly nine tenths of them detected once, and 7.8% sits in the top ten. V lost 2 bases, J lost 3 bases, and 14 bases lay in between. The germline V gene encodes CDR1 MNHEY and CDR2 SVGAGI. CDR3 length: 15 residues. This TCR derives from a woman in her fifties or sixties with COVID-19, enrolled during active disease. This chain links TRBV6-5 with TRBJ2-7; maybe TRBD1 (6 bases). What was sequenced was peripheral blood. This chain's CDR3 is CASSYQGTPLYEQYF. The CDR3 coding sequence is TGTGCCAGCAGTTACCAAGGGACACCCCTCTACGAGCAGTACTTC.